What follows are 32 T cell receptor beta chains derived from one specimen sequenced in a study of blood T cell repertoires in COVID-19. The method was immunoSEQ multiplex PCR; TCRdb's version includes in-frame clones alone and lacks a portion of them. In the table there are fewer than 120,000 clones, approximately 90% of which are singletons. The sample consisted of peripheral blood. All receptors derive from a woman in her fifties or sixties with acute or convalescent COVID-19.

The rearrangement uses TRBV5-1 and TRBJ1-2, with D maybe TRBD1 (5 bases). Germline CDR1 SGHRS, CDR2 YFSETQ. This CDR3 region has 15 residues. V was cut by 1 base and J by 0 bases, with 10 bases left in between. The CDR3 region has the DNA TGCGCCAGCAGCTTGATCGCGGGACCTAACTATGGCTACACCTTC. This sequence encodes CASSLIAGPNYGYTF.

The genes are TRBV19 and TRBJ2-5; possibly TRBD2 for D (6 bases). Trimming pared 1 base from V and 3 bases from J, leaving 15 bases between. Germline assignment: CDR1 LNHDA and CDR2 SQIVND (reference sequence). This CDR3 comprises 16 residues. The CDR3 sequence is CASSIGGTVRKETQYF. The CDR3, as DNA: TGTGCCAGTAGTATAGGGGGGACTGTCCGTAAAGAGACCCAGTACTTC.

The CDR3 is CASSPGGSGTGIQYF. In nucleotides, the CDR3 is TGTGCCAGCAGCCCTGGGGGGTCAGGGACCGGCATTCAGTACTTC. V usage is TRBV11-2 and J usage is TRBJ2-4; the D gene is possibly TRBD2 (6 bases). Trimming removed 5 bases at V and 9 bases at J, with 20 bases between. Germline CDR1 is SGHAT and CDR2 is FQNNGV. This CDR3 spans 15 amino acids.

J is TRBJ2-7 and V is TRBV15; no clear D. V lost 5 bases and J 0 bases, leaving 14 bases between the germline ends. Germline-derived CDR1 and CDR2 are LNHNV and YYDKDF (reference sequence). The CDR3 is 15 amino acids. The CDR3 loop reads CATSPSLASSYEQYF. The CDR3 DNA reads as TGTGCCACCAGCCCGAGCCTGGCTAGCTCCTACGAGCAGTACTTC. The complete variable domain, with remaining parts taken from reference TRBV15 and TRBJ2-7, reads DAMVIQNPRYQVTQFGKPVTLSCSQTLNHNVMYWYQQKSSQAPKLLFHYYDKDFNNEADTPDNFQSRRPNTSFCFLDIRSPGLGDTAMYLCATSPSLASSYEQYFGPGTRLTVT.

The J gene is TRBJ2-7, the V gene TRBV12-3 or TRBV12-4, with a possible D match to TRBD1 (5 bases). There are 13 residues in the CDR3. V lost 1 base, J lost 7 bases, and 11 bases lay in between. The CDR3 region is CASSLGQGGEQYF. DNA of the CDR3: TGTGCCAGCAGTTTAGGGCAGGGTGGGGAGCAGTACTTC.

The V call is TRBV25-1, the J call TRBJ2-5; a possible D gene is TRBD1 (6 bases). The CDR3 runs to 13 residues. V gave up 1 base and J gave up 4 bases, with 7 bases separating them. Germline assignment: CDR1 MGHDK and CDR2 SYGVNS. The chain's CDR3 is CASSEWGRETQYF. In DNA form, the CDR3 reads TGTGCCAGCAGTGAATGGGGGCGAGAGACCCAGTACTTC. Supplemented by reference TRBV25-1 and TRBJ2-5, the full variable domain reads EADIYQTPRYLVIGTGKKITLECSQTMGHDKMYWYQQDPGMELHLIHYSYGVNSTEKGDLSSESTVSRIRTEHFPLTLESARPSHTSQYLCASSEWGRETQYFGPGTRLLVL.

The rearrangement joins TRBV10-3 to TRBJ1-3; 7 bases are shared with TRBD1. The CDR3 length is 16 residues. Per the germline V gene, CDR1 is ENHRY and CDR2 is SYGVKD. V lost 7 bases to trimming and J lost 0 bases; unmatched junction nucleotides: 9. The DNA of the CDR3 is TGTGCCATCACCGACGACAGGGTGGACTCTGGAAACACCATATATTTT. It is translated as CAITDDRVDSGNTIYF.

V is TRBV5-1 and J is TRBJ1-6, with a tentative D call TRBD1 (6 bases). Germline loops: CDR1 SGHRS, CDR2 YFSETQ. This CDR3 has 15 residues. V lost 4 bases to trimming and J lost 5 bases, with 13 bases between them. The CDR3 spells CASSAGTRNNSPLHF. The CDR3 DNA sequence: TGCGCCAGCAGCGCTGGGACACGGAATAATTCACCCCTCCACTTT.

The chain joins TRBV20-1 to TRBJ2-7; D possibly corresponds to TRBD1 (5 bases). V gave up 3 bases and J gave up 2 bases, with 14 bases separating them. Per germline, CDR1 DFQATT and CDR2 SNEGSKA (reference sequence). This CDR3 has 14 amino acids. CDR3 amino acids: CSASSGQGAYEQYF. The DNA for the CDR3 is TGCAGTGCTAGTTCCGGACAAGGGGCCTACGAGCAGTACTTC.

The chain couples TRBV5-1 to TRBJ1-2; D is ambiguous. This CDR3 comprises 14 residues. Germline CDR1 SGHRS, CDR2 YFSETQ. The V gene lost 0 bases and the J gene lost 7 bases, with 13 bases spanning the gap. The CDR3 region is CASSLAVASGGYTF. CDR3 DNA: TGCGCCAGCAGCTTGGCGGTGGCCTCGGGTGGCTACACCTTC.

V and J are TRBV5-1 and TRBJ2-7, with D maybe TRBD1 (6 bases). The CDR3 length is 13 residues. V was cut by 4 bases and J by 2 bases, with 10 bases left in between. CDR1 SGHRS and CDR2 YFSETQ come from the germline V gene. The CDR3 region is CASSPDRTYEQYF. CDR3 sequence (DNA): TGCGCCAGCAGCCCGGACAGAACCTACGAGCAGTACTTC. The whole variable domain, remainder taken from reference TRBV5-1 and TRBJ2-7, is KAGVTQTPRYLIKTRGQQVTLSCSPISGHRSVSWYQQTPGQGLQFLFEYFSETQRNKGNFPGRFSGRQFSNSRSEMNVSTLELGDSALYLCASSPDRTYEQYFGPGTRLTVT.

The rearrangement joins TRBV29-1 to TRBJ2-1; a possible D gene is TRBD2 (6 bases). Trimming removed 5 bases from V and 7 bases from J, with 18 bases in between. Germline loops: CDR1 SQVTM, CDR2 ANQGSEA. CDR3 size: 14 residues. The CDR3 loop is CSVTPGGVGNEQFF. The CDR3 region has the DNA TGCAGCGTTACGCCCGGGGGAGTCGGTAATGAGCAGTTCTTC.

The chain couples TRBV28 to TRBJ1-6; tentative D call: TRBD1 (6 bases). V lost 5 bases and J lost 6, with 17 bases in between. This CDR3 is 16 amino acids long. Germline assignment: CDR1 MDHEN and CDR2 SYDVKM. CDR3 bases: TGTGCCAGCAGTCCCCCCAGGGGTCGAACTAATTCACCCCTCCACTTT. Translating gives CASSPPRGRTNSPLHF.

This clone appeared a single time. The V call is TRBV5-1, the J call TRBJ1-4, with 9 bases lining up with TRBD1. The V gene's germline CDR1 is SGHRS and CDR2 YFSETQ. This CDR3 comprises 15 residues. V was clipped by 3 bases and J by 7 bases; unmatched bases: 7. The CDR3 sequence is CASSWSGTGSEKLFF. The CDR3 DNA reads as TGCGCCAGCAGCTGGTCCGGGACAGGGAGTGAAAAACTGTTTTTT.

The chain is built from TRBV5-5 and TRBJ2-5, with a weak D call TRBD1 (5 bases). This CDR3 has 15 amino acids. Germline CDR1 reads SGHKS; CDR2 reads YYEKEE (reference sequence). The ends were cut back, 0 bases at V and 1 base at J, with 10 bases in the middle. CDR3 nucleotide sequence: TGTGCCAGCAGCTTGGGGGGCAGGGTCCAAGAGACCCAGTACTTC. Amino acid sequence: CASSLGGRVQETQYF.

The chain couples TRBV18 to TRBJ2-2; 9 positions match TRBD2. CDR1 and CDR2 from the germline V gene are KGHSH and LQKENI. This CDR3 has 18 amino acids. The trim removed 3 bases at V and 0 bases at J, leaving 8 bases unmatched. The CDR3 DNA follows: TGTGCCAGCTCACCCATAATAGCGGGAGTGGCGAACACCGGGGAGCTGTTTTTT. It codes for CASSPIIAGVANTGELFF.

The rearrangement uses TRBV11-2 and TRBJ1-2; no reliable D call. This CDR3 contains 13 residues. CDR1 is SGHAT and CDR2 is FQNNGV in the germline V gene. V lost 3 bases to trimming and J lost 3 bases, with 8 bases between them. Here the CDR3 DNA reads TGTGCCAGCAGCTTTGGGCAGGACTATGGCTACACCTTC. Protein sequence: CASSFGQDYGYTF. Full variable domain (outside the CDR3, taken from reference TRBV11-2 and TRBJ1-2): EAGVAQSPRYKIIEKRQSVAFWCNPISGHATLYWYQQILGQGPKLLIQFQNNGVVDDSQLPKDRFSAERLKGVDSTLKIQPAKLEDSAVYLCASSFGQDYGYTFGSGTRLTVV.

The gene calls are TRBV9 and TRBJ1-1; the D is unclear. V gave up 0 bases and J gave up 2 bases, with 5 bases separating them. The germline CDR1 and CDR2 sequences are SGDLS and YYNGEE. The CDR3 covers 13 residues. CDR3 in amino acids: CASSVARNTEAFF. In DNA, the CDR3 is TGTGCCAGCAGCGTAGCGCGAAACACTGAAGCTTTCTTT.

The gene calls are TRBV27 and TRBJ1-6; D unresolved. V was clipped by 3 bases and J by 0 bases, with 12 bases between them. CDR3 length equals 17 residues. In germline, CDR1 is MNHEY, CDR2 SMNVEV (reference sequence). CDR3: CASSFFPGSSYNSPLHF. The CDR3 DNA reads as TGTGCCAGCAGTTTTTTCCCGGGAAGCTCCTATAATTCACCCCTCCACTTT.

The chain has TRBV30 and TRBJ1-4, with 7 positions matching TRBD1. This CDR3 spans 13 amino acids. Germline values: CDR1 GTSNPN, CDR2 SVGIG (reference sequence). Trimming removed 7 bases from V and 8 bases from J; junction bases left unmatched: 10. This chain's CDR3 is CASSQGIWEKLFF. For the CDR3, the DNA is TGTGCCTCCTCACAGGGGATTTGGGAAAAACTGTTTTTT.

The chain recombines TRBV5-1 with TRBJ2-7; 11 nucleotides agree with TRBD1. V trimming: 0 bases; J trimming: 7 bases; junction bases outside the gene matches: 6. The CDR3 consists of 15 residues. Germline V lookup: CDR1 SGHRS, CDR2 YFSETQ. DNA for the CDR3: TGCGCCAGCAGCTTGGGGGGACAGGGGGTAGAGGAGCAGTACTTC. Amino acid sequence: CASSLGGQGVEEQYF.

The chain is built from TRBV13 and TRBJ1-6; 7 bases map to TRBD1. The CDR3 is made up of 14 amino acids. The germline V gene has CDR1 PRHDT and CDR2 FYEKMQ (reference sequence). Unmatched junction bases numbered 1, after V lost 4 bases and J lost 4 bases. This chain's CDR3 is CASSSGQYNSPLHF. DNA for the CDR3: TGTGCCAGCAGCTCGGGACAGTATAATTCACCCCTCCACTTT.

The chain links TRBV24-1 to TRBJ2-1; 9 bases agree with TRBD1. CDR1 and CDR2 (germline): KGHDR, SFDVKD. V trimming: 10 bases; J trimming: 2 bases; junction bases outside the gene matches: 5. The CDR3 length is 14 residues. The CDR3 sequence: CATWTGDPYNEQFF. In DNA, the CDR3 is TGTGCCACTTGGACAGGGGACCCCTACAATGAGCAGTTCTTC.

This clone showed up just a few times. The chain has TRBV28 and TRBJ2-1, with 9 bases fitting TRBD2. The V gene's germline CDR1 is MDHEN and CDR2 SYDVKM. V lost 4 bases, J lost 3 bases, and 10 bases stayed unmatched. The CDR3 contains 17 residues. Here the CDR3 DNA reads TGTGCCAGCAGTTCCGTAGGGTTGCGGGAGGGCTACAATGAGCAGTTCTTC. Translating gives CASSSVGLREGYNEQFF.

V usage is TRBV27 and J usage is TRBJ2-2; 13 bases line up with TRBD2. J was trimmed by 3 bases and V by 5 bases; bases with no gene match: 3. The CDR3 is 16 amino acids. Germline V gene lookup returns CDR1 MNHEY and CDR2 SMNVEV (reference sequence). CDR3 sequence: CASSLLAGGDTGELFF. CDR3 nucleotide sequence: TGTGCCAGCAGTCTACTAGCGGGAGGGGACACCGGGGAGCTGTTTTTT.

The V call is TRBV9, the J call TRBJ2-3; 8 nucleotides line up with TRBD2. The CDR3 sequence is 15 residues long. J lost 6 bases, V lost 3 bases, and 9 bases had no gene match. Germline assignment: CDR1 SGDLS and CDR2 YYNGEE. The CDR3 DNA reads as TGTGCCAGCAGCGCCGCTAGCGGGCGAGCGGATACGCAGTATTTT. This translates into CASSAASGRADTQYF.

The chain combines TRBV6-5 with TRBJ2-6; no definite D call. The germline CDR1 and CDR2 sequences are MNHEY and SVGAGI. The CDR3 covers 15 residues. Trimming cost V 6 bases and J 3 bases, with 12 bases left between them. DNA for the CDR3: TGTGCCAGCAGCACAACAGTAGATGGGGCCAACGTCCTGACTTTC. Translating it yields CASSTTVDGANVLTF.

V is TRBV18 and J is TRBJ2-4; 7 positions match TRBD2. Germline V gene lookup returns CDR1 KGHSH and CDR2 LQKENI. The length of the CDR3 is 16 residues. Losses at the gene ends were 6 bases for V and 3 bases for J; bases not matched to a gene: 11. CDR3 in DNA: TGTGCCAGCTCGAGAGGGGAGTTAGCGGGCAAAAACATTCAGTACTTC. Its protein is CASSRGELAGKNIQYF.

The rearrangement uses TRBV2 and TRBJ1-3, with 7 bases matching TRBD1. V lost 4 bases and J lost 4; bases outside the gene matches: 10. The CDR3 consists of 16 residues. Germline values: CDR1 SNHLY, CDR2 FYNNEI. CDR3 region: CASSVQGRLGGNTIYF. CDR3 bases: TGTGCCAGCAGTGTACAGGGGCGTCTCGGCGGAAACACCATATATTTT.

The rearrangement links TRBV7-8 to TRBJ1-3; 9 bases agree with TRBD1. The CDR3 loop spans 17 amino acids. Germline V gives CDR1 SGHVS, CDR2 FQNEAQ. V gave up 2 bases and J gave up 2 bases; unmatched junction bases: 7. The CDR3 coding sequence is TGTGCCAGCAGCTTATTCTCACAGGGGGCTGCTGGAAACACCATATATTTT. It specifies CASSLFSQGAAGNTIYF.

The CDR3 DNA sequence: TGTGCCAGCTGCTACAGGGCTGGGGCCAACGTCCTGACTTTC. Translation gives CASCYRAGANVLTF. This chain uses TRBV5-8 with TRBJ2-6; D is perhaps TRBD1 (6 bases). Germline CDR1 is SGHTS and CDR2 is YDEGEE. The CDR3 is 14 residues long. Between the trimmed V and J ends, which lost 7 bases and 2 bases, there was a span of 10 bases.

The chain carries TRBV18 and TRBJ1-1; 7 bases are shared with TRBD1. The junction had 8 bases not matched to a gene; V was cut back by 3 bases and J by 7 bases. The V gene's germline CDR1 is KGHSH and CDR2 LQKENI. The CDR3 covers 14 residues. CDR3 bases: TGTGCCAGCTCACCGACACAGGGGTGGGGTGAAGCTTTCTTT. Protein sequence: CASSPTQGWGEAFF. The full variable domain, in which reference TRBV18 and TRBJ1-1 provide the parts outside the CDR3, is NAGVMQNPRHLVRRRGQEARLRCSPMKGHSHVYWYRQLPEEGLKFMVYLQKENIIDESGMPKERFSAEFPKEGPSILRIQQVVRGDSAAYFCASSPTQGWGEAFFGQGTRLTVV.